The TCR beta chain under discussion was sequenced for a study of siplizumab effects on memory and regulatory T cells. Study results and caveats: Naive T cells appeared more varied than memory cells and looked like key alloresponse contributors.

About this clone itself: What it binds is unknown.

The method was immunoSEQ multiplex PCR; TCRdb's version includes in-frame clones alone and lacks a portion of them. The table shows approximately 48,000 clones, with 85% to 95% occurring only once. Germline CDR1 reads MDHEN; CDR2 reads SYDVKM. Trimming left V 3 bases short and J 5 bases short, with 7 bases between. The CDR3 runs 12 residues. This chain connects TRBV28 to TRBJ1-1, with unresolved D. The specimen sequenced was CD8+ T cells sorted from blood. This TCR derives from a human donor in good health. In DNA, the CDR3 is TGTGCCAGCAGTTTTGGGCAGACTGAAGCTTTCTTT. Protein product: CASSFGQTEAFF.